This passage covers 5 T cell receptor beta chains from one sample sequenced in a study of control samples from healthy donors and cancer patients. Clones were sequenced by immunoSEQ multiplex PCR, and TCRdb holds only the in-frame ones, with some missing. This sample has roughly 130,000 clones, with roughly 94% found just once. Sequenced input: blood. All receptors come from a man aged 30 to 45 in good health.

The V call is TRBV7-3, the J call TRBJ2-1, with unresolved D. This CDR3 region has 15 residues. Germline CDR1 and CDR2: SGHTA and FQGTGA. The V gene lost 2 bases and the J gene lost 0 bases, with 8 bases spanning the gap. DNA for the CDR3: TGTGCCAGCAGCTTATTCCCCAGCTCCTACAATGAGCAGTTCTTC. Amino acids: CASSLFPSSYNEQFF.

J is TRBJ2-3 and V is TRBV4-3; no reliable D call. V lost 0 bases, J lost 3 bases, and 7 bases lay in between. The CDR3 loop spans 14 amino acids. Germline V lookup: CDR1 LGHNA, CDR2 YSLEER. The CDR3 protein is CASSQDTGTDTQYF. In DNA, the CDR3 is TGCGCCAGCAGCCAAGATACTGGGACAGATACGCAGTATTTT.

CDR3 DNA: TGTGCCAGCAGTTTATCACCCGGAAATGGCTACACCTTC. It is translated as CASSLSPGNGYTF. This chain joins TRBV12-3 or TRBV12-4 and TRBJ1-2, with D unclear. V was clipped by 2 bases and J by 6 bases, with 10 bases between them. This CDR3 comprises 13 residues.

This chain connects TRBV25-1 to TRBJ2-7; D is unclear. V lost 7 bases to trimming and J lost 3 bases, with 4 bases between them. Per the germline V gene, CDR1 is MGHDK and CDR2 is SYGVNS. This CDR3 has 10 residues. CDR3 in DNA: TGTGCCAGCATCGACTACGAGCAGTACTTC. This codes for CASIDYEQYF.

The CDR3 nucleotides are TGTGCCAGCAGTTTATCGGTGGACAGTCTCGGCTACGAGCAGTACTTC. The encoded protein is CASSLSVDSLGYEQYF. V gene TRBV27 combines with J gene TRBJ2-7; D may be TRBD1 (6 bases). This CDR3 region has 16 residues. Germline CDR1 MNHEY, CDR2 SMNVEV (reference sequence). V lost 0 bases and J lost 3, with 15 bases in between.